This entry lists 23 T cell receptor beta chains sequenced from one sample in a study of T cell repertoires in cytomegalovirus infection. Their cognate antigens are unknown. TCRdb fed the reads into MiXCR, producing one record per CDR3 protein. The table has some 320,000 distinct CDR3 sequences, almost 30% seen once. Sequenced material: cultured PBMCs, taken from culture after CMV antigen stimulation. All receptors come from a human donor in good health (CMV status not recorded). Some clones in this sample may be carry-over from other donors' samples.

This clonotype came up a few times. The CDR3 coding sequence is TGTGCCAGCAGCCCCCTCCCCCCAGCGGGAGTCCAAGAGACCCAGTACTTC. This translates into CASSPLPPAGVQETQYF. This chain connects TRBV12-3 or TRBV12-4 to TRBJ2-5, with TRBD2 matching over 8 bases. V was clipped by 6 bases and J by 1 base; unmatched bases: 13. The CDR3 runs 17 residues.

This clonotype has just one count. V usage is TRBV9 and J usage is TRBJ2-1; 15 positions agree with TRBD2. Germline V gene lookup returns CDR1 SGDLS and CDR2 YYNGEE. Losses at the gene ends were 0 bases for V and 8 bases for J; bases not matched to a gene: 3. The CDR3 covers 16 residues. The CDR3 spells CASSVGTSGRVDEQFF. In DNA, the CDR3 is TGTGCCAGCAGCGTAGGGACTAGCGGGAGGGTCGATGAGCAGTTCTTC. The variable domain in full, completed from reference TRBV9 and TRBJ2-1, reads DSGVTQTPKHLITATGQRVTLRCSPRSGDLSVYWYQQSLDQGLQFLIQYYNGEERAKGNILERFSAQQFPDLHSELNLSSLELGDSALYFCASSVGTSGRVDEQFFGPGTRLTVL.

This chain connects TRBV5-1 to TRBJ1-2; D remains unclear. Trimming shortened V by 6 bases and J by 0 bases, and 15 bases separated the two germline ends. CDR1 SGHRS and CDR2 YFSETQ come from the germline V gene. The CDR3 spans 15 residues. The CDR3 sequence is CASNNIFGANYGYTF. CDR3 sequence (DNA): TGCGCCAGCAACAATATCTTCGGAGCTAACTATGGCTACACCTTC.

This clonotype has more than one count but fewer than ten. The rearrangement joins TRBV5-5 to TRBJ2-3; unclear D gene. Trimming took off 0 bases at V and 2 bases at J, with 7 bases between the two ends. The CDR3 runs to 14 residues. CDR1 SGHKS and CDR2 YYEKEE come from the germline V gene (reference sequence). Here the CDR3 reads CASSLEGYTDTQYF. CDR3 coding DNA: TGTGCCAGCAGCTTGGAAGGTTACACAGATACGCAGTATTTT.

The chain is built from TRBV19 and TRBJ2-1; 11 bases fit TRBD1. The germline CDR1 and CDR2 sequences are LNHDA and SQIVND (reference sequence). The CDR3 is made up of 14 amino acids. With V trimmed by 8 bases and J by 6 bases, 6 bases remained unmatched. The CDR3 DNA reads TGTGCCAGTCGGGACAGGGGGATATCCAATGAGCAGTTCTTC. It yields the protein CASRDRGISNEQFF.

The chain carries TRBV6-5 and TRBJ1-1; 10 bases line up with TRBD1. The CDR3 has 15 residues. V dropped 2 bases and J dropped 4; count of bases not matched to a gene: 4. CDR1 and CDR2 from the germline V gene are MNHEY and SVGAGI. The CDR3: CASSYLGQGPTEAFF. The CDR3 DNA sequence: TGTGCCAGCAGTTACCTGGGACAGGGGCCCACTGAAGCTTTCTTT.

This clonotype was detected a few times. The chain has TRBV29-1 and TRBJ1-2; possible D gene TRBD1, 6 bases. The CDR3 length is 14 residues. Trimming removed 3 bases at V and 3 bases at J, with 14 bases between. Germline V CDR1 and CDR2: SQVTM, ANQGSEA. CDR3 sequence reads: CSVDTRGRDYGYTF. DNA of the CDR3: TGCAGCGTTGACACCAGGGGTAGGGACTATGGCTACACCTTC.

V is TRBV2 and J is TRBJ2-5; 10 bases are shared with TRBD1. Germline CDR1 SNHLY, CDR2 FYNNEI. CDR3 size: 15 residues. The J segment lost 3 bases and the V segment lost 3 bases, leaving 4 bases of the junction unmatched. The CDR3: CASSEWDRGEETQYF. CDR3 in DNA: TGTGCCAGCAGTGAGTGGGACAGGGGAGAAGAGACCCAGTACTTC.

This clonotype has only a few counts. The rearrangement links TRBV6-1 to TRBJ1-5; tentative D call: TRBD1 (5 bases). In germline, CDR1 is MNHNS, CDR2 SASEGT. The CDR3 has 15 amino acids. Deletions cut 8 bases from V and 6 bases from J, with 20 bases between. The CDR3, as DNA: TGTGCCAGCTCAGGACATTCCGGTGACAGTCAGCCCCAGCATTTT. This codes for CASSGHSGDSQPQHF.

This clonotype has a handful of counts. V usage is TRBV7-9 and J usage is TRBJ1-1, with TRBD1 matching over 7 bases. CDR1 and CDR2 (germline): SEHNR, FQNEAQ (reference sequence). Unmatched junction bases numbered 6, after V lost 6 bases and J lost 8 bases. There are 12 residues in the CDR3. The CDR3 is CASSKTGMEAFF. The CDR3 coding sequence is TGTGCCAGCAGTAAGACAGGGATGGAAGCTTTCTTT.

This clonotype came up a few times. The rearrangement joins TRBV19 to TRBJ1-1, with D hard to call. Germline lookup yields CDR1 LNHDA and CDR2 SQIVND (reference sequence). V gave up 3 bases and J gave up 0 bases, with 11 bases separating them. The CDR3 is 15 amino acids. The CDR3 region is CASSIRTGMNTEAFF. The CDR3, as DNA: TGTGCCAGTAGTATCCGGACGGGGATGAACACTGAAGCTTTCTTT.

This clonotype has only a few counts. V is TRBV5-1 and J is TRBJ1-4; 7 bases are a match to TRBD1. V shed 4 bases and J 10 bases; nucleotides not matched to a gene: 19. CDR3 length: 17 residues. In germline, CDR1 is SGHRS, CDR2 YFSETQ. The CDR3 DNA reads as TGCGCCAGCAGCCCGGAAGGGGGCCCAGGAGGTTTGGGAAAACTGTTTTTT. Translated: CASSPEGGPGGLGKLFF.

The gene calls are TRBV4-2 and TRBJ1-3; TRBD1 might be the D (6 bases). The CDR3 covers 19 residues. Germline V gene sequence: CDR1 LGHNA, CDR2 YNFKEQ. The V gene lost 3 bases and the J gene lost 3 bases, with 24 bases spanning the gap. This chain's CDR3 is CASSQDEGVGGLVGNTIYF. The DNA for the CDR3 is TGTGCCAGCAGCCAGGACGAGGGGGTCGGGGGGTTAGTTGGAAACACCATATATTTT.

Concerning this clonotype itself: This may be a read error: a much more frequent sequence differs by one nucleotide. This sequence joins TRBV10-2 and TRBJ1-5; 9 bases line up with TRBD1. The CDR3 totals 16 residues. In germline, CDR1 is WSHSY, CDR2 SAAADI. The CDR3 protein is CASSKTGGAGNQSQHF. CDR3 DNA sequence: TGCGCCAGCAGCAAAACAGGGGGCGCGGGCAATCAGTCCCAGCATTTT.

This clonotype has more than one count but fewer than ten. This chain links TRBV7-3 with TRBJ2-2; no firm D call. CDR3 length: 13 amino acids. V lost 5 bases and J lost 8, with 12 bases in between. The V gene's germline CDR1 is SGHTA and CDR2 FQGTGA. The CDR3 DNA reads as TGTGCCAGCAGCCTTACTCCTTCTGGGGAGCTGTTTTTT. It encodes CASSLTPSGELFF.

This clonotype was seen ten or more times. This sequence joins TRBV18 and TRBJ2-5; D uncertain. This CDR3 is built from 11 residues. Germline V gives CDR1 KGHSH, CDR2 LQKENI. Trimming removed 3 bases from V and 5 bases from J, with 4 bases in between. CDR3 nucleotide sequence: TGTGCCAGCTCACCGATGGAGACCCAGTACTTC. Translated: CASSPMETQYF.

V usage is TRBV6-5 and J usage is TRBJ1-6; 7 nucleotides match TRBD1. V shed 0 bases and J 7 bases; nucleotides not matched to a gene: 3. CDR3 length equals 15 residues. Germline CDR1 is MNHEY and CDR2 is SVGAGI. The CDR3 DNA follows: TGTGCCAGCAGTTACTCGGACAGGAAAAATTCACCCCTCCACTTT. It is translated as CASSYSDRKNSPLHF.

This clonotype was seen only a few times. The chain recombines TRBV5-8 with TRBJ2-5; weak D call: TRBD2 (5 bases). The CDR3 totals 15 residues. The germline V gene encodes CDR1 SGHTS and CDR2 YDEGEE. The V end lost 0 bases, the J end lost 3 bases, and 12 bases lay between the germline ends. The CDR3 nucleotides read TGTGCCAGCAGCTTGGACAGTCGGGGAGAAGAGACCCAGTACTTC. Protein product: CASSLDSRGEETQYF.

This chain joins TRBV19 and TRBJ2-1; 7 nucleotides align to TRBD1. CDR1 is LNHDA and CDR2 is SQIVND in the germline V gene (reference sequence). The CDR3 extends over 15 amino acids. Trimming took 5 bases from V and 1 from J; bases not matched to a gene: 5. The chain's CDR3 is CASSARDRSYNEQFF. The CDR3, as DNA: TGTGCCAGTAGTGCCCGGGACAGATCCTACAATGAGCAGTTCTTC.

This clonotype appeared a few times. The gene calls are TRBV12-3 or TRBV12-4 and TRBJ2-7; D ambiguous. V lost 3 bases, J lost 2 bases, and 8 bases lay in between. The CDR3 consists of 13 residues. The CDR3 region is CASSFDAAYEQYF. CDR3 nucleotide sequence: TGTGCCAGCAGTTTTGACGCGGCCTACGAGCAGTACTTC.

This clonotype was found many times. The genes are TRBV7-2 and TRBJ2-7; D may match TRBD1 or TRBD2 (5 bases each). Between the trimmed V and J ends, which lost 5 bases and 3 bases, there was a span of 14 bases. The CDR3 loop spans 14 amino acids. From germline, CDR1 is SGHTA and CDR2 FQGNSA. The CDR3 here is CASSGPGLVYEQYF. DNA for the CDR3: TGTGCCAGCAGCGGCCCGGGGCTTGTCTACGAGCAGTACTTC.

The genes are TRBV30 and TRBJ1-4; no clear D gene. V was trimmed by 0 bases and J by 4 bases, leaving 9 bases between them. Germline loops: CDR1 GTSNPN, CDR2 SVGIG (reference sequence). The CDR3 spans 14 residues. The CDR3 is CAWSVFRVNEKLFF. CDR3 in DNA: TGTGCCTGGAGTGTATTTCGGGTTAATGAAAAACTGTTTTTT.

This rearrangement joins TRBV7-3 to TRBJ2-3; weak D call: TRBD2 (6 bases). The germline V gene encodes CDR1 SGHTA and CDR2 FQGTGA. CDR3 length: 15 residues. V shed 7 bases and J shed 0 bases, with 14 bases lying between them. CDR3 protein: CASTGGLTSTDTQYF. CDR3 nucleotides: TGTGCCAGCACCGGGGGACTCACTAGCACAGATACGCAGTATTTT.